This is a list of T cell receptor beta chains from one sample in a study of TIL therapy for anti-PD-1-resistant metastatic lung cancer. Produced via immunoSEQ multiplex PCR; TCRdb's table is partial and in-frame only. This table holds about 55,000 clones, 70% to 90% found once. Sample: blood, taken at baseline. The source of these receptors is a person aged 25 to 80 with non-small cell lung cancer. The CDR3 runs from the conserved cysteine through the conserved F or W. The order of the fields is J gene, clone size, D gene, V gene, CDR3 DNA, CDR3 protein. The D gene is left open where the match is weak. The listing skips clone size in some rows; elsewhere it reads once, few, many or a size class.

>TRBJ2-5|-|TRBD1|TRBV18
TGTGCCAGCTCACCAGGGACAGGGAATATGGGTCAAGAGACCCAGTACTTC
CASSPGTGNMGQETQYF
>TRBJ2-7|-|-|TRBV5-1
TGCGCCAGCAGCGCGGAGGTAACTGGGGAGCAGTACTTC
CASSAEVTGEQYF
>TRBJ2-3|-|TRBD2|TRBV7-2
TGTGCCAGGAAAAGCTTCGGCGGGAGTGAGGAAGGCGGCACAGATACGCAGTATTTT
CARKSFGGSEEGGTDTQYF
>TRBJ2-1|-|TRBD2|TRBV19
TGTGCCAGTAGTATATCGGGAGGGCCCTACAATGAGCAGTTCTTC
CASSISGGPYNEQFF
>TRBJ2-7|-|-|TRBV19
TGTGCCAGTAGTATAGAAGGACGAAGGGGCTACGAGCAGTACTTC
CASSIEGRRGYEQYF
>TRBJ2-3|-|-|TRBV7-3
TGTGCCAGCAGCTTGGACGCAGATACGCAGTATTTT
CASSLDADTQYF
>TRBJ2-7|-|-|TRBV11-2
TGTGCCAGCAGCTTAGATTTGGGACGAGGCTCCTACGAGCAGTACTTC
CASSLDLGRGSYEQYF
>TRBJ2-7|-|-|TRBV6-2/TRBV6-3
TGTGCCAGCAGTTACCTCGAGGGACGGGAGTACGAGCAGTACTTC
CASSYLEGREYEQYF
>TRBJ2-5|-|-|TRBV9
TGTGCCAGCAGCGCCGCCGGAGGGGAGACCCAGTACTTC
CASSAAGGETQYF
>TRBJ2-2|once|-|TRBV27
TGTGCCAGCAGTTTATTGTCCGCCACCGGGGAGCTGTTTTTT
CASSLLSATGELFF
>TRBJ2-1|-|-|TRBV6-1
TGTGCCAGCAGTGAAGGGACGTTGCCCTCCTACAATGAGCAGTTCTTC
CASSEGTLPSYNEQFF
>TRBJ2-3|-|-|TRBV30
TGTGCCTGGAGTCTAGGTAAAGTGAGCACAGATACGCAGTATTTT
CAWSLGKVSTDTQYF
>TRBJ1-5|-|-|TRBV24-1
TGTGCCACCAGTGATCCCGGGACGGGAAATCAGCCCCAGCATTTT
CATSDPGTGNQPQHF
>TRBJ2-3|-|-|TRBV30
TGTGCCGCGACGCCGACAGATCGGGGGTCAACTAGCACAGATACGCAGTATTTT
CAATPTDRGSTSTDTQYF
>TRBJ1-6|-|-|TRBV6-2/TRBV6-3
TGTGCCAGCAGTTACTGGGGGGCGGCGAATTCACCCCTCCACTTT
CASSYWGAANSPLHF
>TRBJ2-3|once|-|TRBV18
TGTGCCAGCTCACCCGCAGATGTTACGCAGTATTTT
CASSPADVTQYF
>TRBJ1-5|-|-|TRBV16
TGTGCCAGCAGCCAATTCGTCAATCAGCCCCAGCATTTT
CASSQFVNQPQHF
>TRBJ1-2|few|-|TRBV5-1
TGCGCCAGCAGCTTGGACCAGCGCGGCTACACCTTC
CASSLDQRGYTF
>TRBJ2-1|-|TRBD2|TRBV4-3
TGCGCCAGCAGCACGACTAGCGGGAGGTACAATGAGCAGTTCTTC
CASSTTSGRYNEQFF
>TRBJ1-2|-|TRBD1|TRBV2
TGTGCCAGCAGCGACCGGGACAGGGAGAACTATGGCTACACCTTC
CASSDRDRENYGYTF
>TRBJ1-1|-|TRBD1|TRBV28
TGTGCCAGCAGTCGACAGGGGTACACTGAAGCTTTCTTT
CASSRQGYTEAFF
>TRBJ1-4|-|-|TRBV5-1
TGCGCCAGCAGCCCCCCCCAGGGTGCAACTAATGAAAAACTGTTTTTT
CASSPPQGATNEKLFF
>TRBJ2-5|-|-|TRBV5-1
TGCGCCAGCACAGGGGAGACCCAGTACTTC
CASTGETQYF
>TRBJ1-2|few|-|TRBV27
TGTGCCAGCAGTTTAACAGGCTTCTATGGCTACACCTTC
CASSLTGFYGYTF
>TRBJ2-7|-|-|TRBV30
TGTGCCTGGAGTCAGGGGTTAGCGTCCGAGCAGTACTTC
CAWSQGLASEQYF
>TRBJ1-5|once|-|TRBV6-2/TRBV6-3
TGTGCCAGCAGTTACGGGCAGCGTAGCAATCAGCCCCAGCATTTT
CASSYGQRSNQPQHF
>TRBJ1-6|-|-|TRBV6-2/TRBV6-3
TGTGCCAGCAGTTACCCGAATTCACCCCTCCACTTT
CASSYPNSPLHF
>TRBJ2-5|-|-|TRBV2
TGTGCCAGCTATAACCCCAGGAAAGAGACCCAGTACTTC
CASYNPRKETQYF
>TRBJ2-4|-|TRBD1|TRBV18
TGTGCCAGCCCCCCCTGGGGCAGGGGGCAGGCCAAAAACATTCAGTACTTC
CASPPWGRGQAKNIQYF
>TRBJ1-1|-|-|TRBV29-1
TGCAGCGGAGATAACAGGCGATTGAACACTGAAGCTTTCTTT
CSGDNRRLNTEAFF
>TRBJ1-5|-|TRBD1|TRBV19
TGTGCCAGTCGCCCCCAGGACAGGGGGCGTAGCAATCAGCCCCAGCATTTT
CASRPQDRGRSNQPQHF